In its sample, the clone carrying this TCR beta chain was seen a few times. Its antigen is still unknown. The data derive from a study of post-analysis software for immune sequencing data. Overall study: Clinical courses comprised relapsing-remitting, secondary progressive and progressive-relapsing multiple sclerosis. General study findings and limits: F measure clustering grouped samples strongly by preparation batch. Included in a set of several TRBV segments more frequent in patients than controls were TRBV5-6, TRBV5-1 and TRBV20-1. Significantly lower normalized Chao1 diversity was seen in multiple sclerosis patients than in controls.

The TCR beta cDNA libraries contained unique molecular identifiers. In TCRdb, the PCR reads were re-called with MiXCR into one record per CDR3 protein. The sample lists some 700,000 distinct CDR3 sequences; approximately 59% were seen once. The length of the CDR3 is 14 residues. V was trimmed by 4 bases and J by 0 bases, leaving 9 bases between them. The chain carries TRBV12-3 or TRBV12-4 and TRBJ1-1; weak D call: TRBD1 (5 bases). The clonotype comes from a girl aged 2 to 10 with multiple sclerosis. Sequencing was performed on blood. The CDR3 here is CASSSGLLNTEAFF. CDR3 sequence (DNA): TGTGCCAGCAGTTCGGGGCTTTTGAACACTGAAGCTTTCTTT.